These 19 T cell receptor beta chains originate from one sample sequenced in a study of T-cell memory formation after mild COVID-19. TCRdb called the 5' RACE reads again in MiXCR, with one record for every CDR3 protein. Of some 290,000 distinct CDR3 sequences in the sample, around 15% are singletons; the top ten hold approximately 25%. The sample was PBMCs or a T cell subset sorted from them (not recorded which). The receptors come from a man aged 18 to 30 who had mild COVID-19 (a few samples of this study predate the infection). Cell type and time point are not known.

This chain connects TRBV6-2 or TRBV6-3 to TRBJ2-1; D is uncertain. V was trimmed by 7 bases and J by 4 bases, leaving 11 bases between them. The germline V gene encodes CDR1 MNHEY and CDR2 SVGEGT. The CDR3 is 13 amino acids. For the CDR3, the DNA is TGTGCCAGCAACCTGCCATTGTACAATGAGCAGTTCTTC. Translated: CASNLPLYNEQFF.

The rearrangement uses TRBV20-1 and TRBJ2-5, with 9 bases that match TRBD2. The CDR3 has 15 amino acids. The V gene's germline CDR1 is DFQATT and CDR2 SNEGSKA (reference sequence). J lost 2 bases, V lost 2 bases, and 6 bases had no gene match. CDR3 sequence: CSARRPSGEQETQYF. CDR3 DNA sequence: TGCAGTGCTAGAAGGCCTAGCGGGGAACAAGAGACCCAGTACTTC.

The chain couples TRBV5-1 to TRBJ2-3; 8 bases align to TRBD2. Per germline, CDR1 SGHRS and CDR2 YFSETQ. The CDR3 spans 16 residues. V lost 2 bases and J lost 5; bases outside the gene matches: 10. In nucleotides, the CDR3 is TGCGCCAGCAGCTTATTCCTTAGCGGGGAGGTAGATACGCAGTATTTT. Amino acid sequence: CASSLFLSGEVDTQYF.

This clonotype turned up a few times. The chain uses TRBV6-2 or TRBV6-3 and TRBJ2-1; TRBD2 matches 9 bases. This CDR3 has 14 residues. Germline trimming cut 6 bases from V and 7 bases from J; bases unmatched to any gene: 7. CDR1 and CDR2 (germline): MNHEY, SVGEGT. The CDR3 here is CASSVAGAVNEQFF. The CDR3 DNA follows: TGTGCCAGCAGCGTAGCGGGGGCCGTTAATGAGCAGTTCTTC.

There are a few counts of this clonotype. CDR3 sequence: CSARTGSSYNEQFF. The CDR3 DNA reads TGCAGTGCCAGGACGGGGAGCTCCTACAATGAGCAGTTCTTC. The rearrangement uses TRBV20-1 and TRBJ2-1, with D tentatively TRBD2 (5 bases). Trimming took 6 bases from V and 0 from J, leaving 12 bases between them. This CDR3 has 14 residues. Germline V gene lookup returns CDR1 DFQATT and CDR2 SNEGSKA (reference sequence).

This clonotype was seen just once. This CDR3 reads CASSLGQGRYGYTF. The CDR3 DNA reads as TGCGCCAGCAGCTTGGGACAGGGCCGCTATGGCTACACCTTC. The chain carries TRBV5-1 and TRBJ1-2; TRBD1 aligns across 7 bases. The CDR3 has 14 residues. Trimming removed 0 bases from V and 4 bases from J; junction bases left unmatched: 3. From germline, CDR1 is SGHRS and CDR2 YFSETQ.

This clonotype occurred a few times. J is TRBJ2-1 and V is TRBV2; D is undetermined. Germline V gives CDR1 SNHLY, CDR2 FYNNEI. Trimming took 0 bases from V and 3 from J, leaving 6 bases between them. The CDR3 runs to 14 residues. As DNA, the CDR3 is TGTGCCAGCAGTGAAGCCAGCATCTACAATGAGCAGTTCTTC. This encodes CASSEASIYNEQFF.

The chain carries TRBV7-9 and TRBJ2-4; 7 bases align to TRBD1. The V gene's germline CDR1 is SEHNR and CDR2 FQNEAQ (reference sequence). The CDR3 has 16 amino acids. V lost 5 bases, J lost 2 bases, and 9 bases stayed unmatched. CDR3 in DNA: TGTGCCAGCAGCCACGGACAGGTCCTAACCAAAAACATTCAGTACTTC. Translating it yields CASSHGQVLTKNIQYF.

The sample holds many counts of this clonotype. The chain has TRBV29-1 and TRBJ2-2, with 9 bases lining up with TRBD1. The CDR3 extends over 13 amino acids. The V gene's germline CDR1 is SQVTM and CDR2 ANQGSEA. The junction had 6 bases not matched to a gene; V was cut back by 7 bases and J by 6 bases. For the CDR3, the DNA is TGCAGCGCCTGGACAGGGGCGGCCGGGGAGCTGTTTTTT. Translating gives CSAWTGAAGELFF.

This chain uses TRBV7-7 with TRBJ2-1, with 8 bases aligning to TRBD2. The CDR3 length is 14 residues. Germline-derived CDR1 and CDR2 are SSHAT and FNYEAQ (reference sequence). With 2 bases clipped from V and 8 bases from J, the junction kept 5 bases outside the gene matches. The CDR3 region is CASSLNGGGDEQFF. In DNA form, the CDR3 reads TGTGCCAGCAGCTTAAACGGGGGGGGTGATGAGCAGTTCTTC.

This clonotype was detected a few times. This chain uses TRBV4-3 with TRBJ1-1; D uncertain. In germline, CDR1 is LGHNA, CDR2 YSLEER. Trimming removed 4 bases from V and 2 bases from J, with 11 bases in between. This CDR3 is 14 amino acids long. The CDR3 sequence: CASSRGLANTEAFF. The CDR3 DNA reads TGCGCCAGCAGCCGAGGGCTGGCTAACACTGAAGCTTTCTTT.

Here the CDR3 reads CASSRQSSTNEKLFF. For the CDR3, the DNA is TGCGCCAGCAGTCGCCAGAGCTCAACTAATGAAAAACTGTTTTTT. The chain recombines TRBV4-1 with TRBJ1-4; D gene uncertain. CDR1 and CDR2 (germline): MGHRA, YSYEKL. This CDR3 comprises 15 residues. Trimming removed 6 bases at V and 0 bases at J, with 11 bases between.

Many counts were recorded for this clonotype. The J gene is TRBJ2-3, the V gene TRBV9, with 8 bases that match TRBD2. Trimming cost V 0 bases and J 6 bases; bases outside gene matches: 21. CDR1 and CDR2 (germline): SGDLS, YYNGEE. The CDR3 is made up of 20 amino acids. CDR3 nucleotide sequence: TGTGCCAGCAGCGTAGTCCCCCATAGCGGGGCCAATTCAGCGGGCGATACGCAGTATTTT. Translating it yields CASSVVPHSGANSAGDTQYF. Full variable domain (missing parts from reference TRBV9 and TRBJ2-3): DSGVTQTPKHLITATGQRVTLRCSPRSGDLSVYWYQQSLDQGLQFLIQYYNGEERAKGNILERFSAQQFPDLHSELNLSSLELGDSALYFCASSVVPHSGANSAGDTQYFGPGTRLTVL.

The V gene is TRBV5-1, the J gene TRBJ2-3, with D possibly matching TRBD2 (5 bases). There are 13 residues in the CDR3. Germline values: CDR1 SGHRS, CDR2 YFSETQ. V lost 9 bases and J 0 bases, leaving 11 bases between the germline ends. CDR3 sequence reads: CATGGSSTDTQYF. CDR3 DNA: TGCGCCACCGGAGGATCTAGCACAGATACGCAGTATTTT.

This clonotype has at least ten counts. The CDR3 spells CSVGTDTQYF. The CDR3 bases are TGCAGCGTTGGCACAGATACGCAGTATTTT. The chain joins TRBV29-1 to TRBJ2-3; unclear D gene. CDR1 and CDR2 from the germline V gene are SQVTM and ANQGSEA. This CDR3 contains 10 residues. V was clipped by 4 bases and J by 1 base, with 0 bases between them.

There are a few counts of this clonotype. The rearrangement links TRBV7-6 to TRBJ2-3, with 9 bases fitting TRBD1. Germline V gene data show CDR1 as SGHVS and CDR2 as FNYEAQ. V was clipped by 4 bases and J by 6 bases; unmatched bases: 8. The CDR3 consists of 15 residues. The chain's CDR3 is CASSWDRDESDTQYF. CDR3 nucleotide sequence: TGTGCCAGCAGCTGGGACAGGGACGAGTCGGATACGCAGTATTTT.

This clonotype was seen a single time. The chain uses TRBV29-1 and TRBJ2-7; D uncertain. This CDR3 is built from 11 residues. V lost 7 bases and J lost 2, with 9 bases in between. Germline V gives CDR1 SQVTM, CDR2 ANQGSEA. DNA for the CDR3: TGCAGCGCCATTAGTACCTACGAGCAGTACTTC. Protein: CSAISTYEQYF.

The J gene is TRBJ2-3, the V gene TRBV27, with TRBD2 as a possible D gene (6 bases). Germline values: CDR1 MNHEY, CDR2 SMNVEV (reference sequence). The germline V and J ends were trimmed by 6 bases and 0 bases, with 13 bases remaining between them. The CDR3 has 15 residues. CDR3 nucleotide sequence: TGTGCCAGCAGAGCCCGGGACTCAAGCACAGATACGCAGTATTTT. The encoded protein is CASRARDSSTDTQYF.

This clonotype was observed a handful of times. This sequence joins TRBV7-8 and TRBJ2-2; D remains ambiguous. CDR3 length equals 14 residues. CDR1 SGHVS and CDR2 FQNEAQ come from the germline V gene. V lost 3 bases, J lost 16 bases, and 21 bases lay in between. CDR3 nucleotides: TGTGCCAGCAGCTTGGGCGTTCGATCAGGAGAAAAGTTTTTT. Residues: CASSLGVRSGEKFF. Full variable domain (rest looked up from reference TRBV7-8 and TRBJ2-2): GAGVSQSPRYKVAKRGQDVALRCDPISGHVSLFWYQQALGQGPEFLTYFQNEAQLDKSGLPSDRFFAERPEGSVSTLKIQRTQQEDSAVYLCASSLGVRSGEKFFGEGSRLTVL.